A single sample is the source of the 32 T cell receptor beta chains below, sequenced in a study of blood T cell repertoires in COVID-19. Clones were sequenced by immunoSEQ multiplex PCR, and TCRdb holds only the in-frame ones, with some missing. The sample lists 150,000 to 180,000 clones; about 88% were seen once. Material: PBMCs or T cells enriched from blood (not recorded which). The receptors come from a man in his forties or fifties who had recovered from COVID-19.

The chain combines TRBV5-1 with TRBJ2-3, with 8 bases fitting TRBD2. V was clipped by 4 bases and J by 1 base; unmatched bases: 8. CDR1 and CDR2 from the germline V gene are SGHRS and YFSETQ. There are 16 residues in the CDR3. In DNA form, the CDR3 reads TGCGCCAGCAGCCCGGGACTAGTTGGGGGCACAGATACGCAGTATTTT. It translates to CASSPGLVGGTDTQYF.

J is TRBJ1-2 and V is TRBV10-3; D is perhaps TRBD1 (5 bases). The CDR3 totals 12 residues. Trimming left V 4 bases short and J 6 bases short, with 9 bases between. CDR1 and CDR2 (germline): ENHRY, SYGVKD. The CDR3 loop reads CAISAAGDGYTF. The CDR3 DNA reads as TGTGCCATCAGTGCCGCGGGGGATGGCTACACCTTC.

The chain uses TRBV18 and TRBJ2-5; D is unresolved. Germline CDR1 and CDR2: KGHSH and LQKENI. The V and J ends lost 2 bases and 5 bases respectively, with 9 bases between them. The CDR3 is 13 residues long. CDR3 in amino acids: CASSPGDGETQYF. In DNA form, the CDR3 reads TGTGCCAGCTCACCAGGAGACGGGGAGACCCAGTACTTC.

The rearrangement links TRBV2 to TRBJ1-5; TRBD1 might be the D (6 bases). The V end lost 5 bases, the J end lost 0 bases, and 17 bases lay between the germline ends. CDR1 SNHLY and CDR2 FYNNEI come from the germline V gene. The CDR3 length is 17 residues. CDR3 nucleotides: TGTGCCAGCAGTCTAACAGGGAGGGGTTATAGCAATCAGCCCCAGCATTTT. It is translated as CASSLTGRGYSNQPQHF.

J is TRBJ1-3 and V is TRBV6-5; D is uncertain. The CDR3 loop spans 14 amino acids. Germline loops: CDR1 MNHEY, CDR2 SVGAGI. V lost 6 bases, J lost 2 bases, and 11 bases lay in between. CDR3 residues: CASRVTETGNTIYF. CDR3 coding DNA: TGTGCCAGCAGGGTAACAGAGACTGGAAACACCATATATTTT.

The CDR3 reads CASSLASGGETQYF. CDR3 sequence (DNA): TGCGCCAGCAGCTTGGCCAGCGGGGGGGAGACCCAGTACTTC. J is TRBJ2-5 and V is TRBV5-1; the match to TRBD2 covers 9 bases. Trimming at V came to 0 bases and at J to 5 bases, leaving 2 bases not matched to a gene. This CDR3 spans 14 amino acids. CDR1 SGHRS and CDR2 YFSETQ come from the germline V gene.

This chain joins TRBV18 and TRBJ1-1, with D possibly being TRBD1 (6 bases). CDR3 length equals 13 residues. Germline V gene sequence: CDR1 KGHSH, CDR2 LQKENI. Trimming stripped 5 bases from V and 5 bases from J, with 12 bases between. The CDR3: CASSKGGGTEAFF. In nucleotides, the CDR3 is TGTGCCAGCTCAAAAGGGGGTGGGACTGAAGCTTTCTTT.

The rearrangement uses TRBV9 and TRBJ2-3, with 7 bases that match TRBD1. Trimming cost V 3 bases and J 10 bases; bases outside gene matches: 8. From germline, CDR1 is SGDLS and CDR2 YYNGEE. CDR3 size: 13 residues. Here the CDR3 reads CASSARQGSAQYF. The CDR3 DNA reads TGTGCCAGCAGCGCGAGACAGGGTTCGGCGCAGTATTTT.

The chain links TRBV29-1 to TRBJ2-1; 11 bases agree with TRBD2. CDR3 size: 15 residues. The germline gives CDR1 SQVTM, CDR2 ANQGSEA. V shed 0 bases and J 10 bases; nucleotides not matched to a gene: 8. CDR3 residues: CSVEEGLAGWGEQFF. DNA of the CDR3: TGCAGCGTTGAAGAAGGACTAGCGGGCTGGGGGGAGCAGTTCTTC.

The chain carries TRBV7-3 and TRBJ2-1; TRBD2 matches 12 bases. The CDR3 loop spans 15 amino acids. From germline, CDR1 is SGHTA and CDR2 FQGTGA. J lost 7 bases, V lost 2 bases, and 3 bases had no gene match. In DNA, the CDR3 is TGTGCCAGCAGCTTACTAGCGGGGGGGCGAAATGAGCAGTTCTTC. It yields the protein CASSLLAGGRNEQFF.

This sequence joins TRBV18 and TRBJ2-7, with a possible D match to TRBD2 (5 bases). Looked up from germline, CDR1 is KGHSH and CDR2 is LQKENI. The CDR3 sequence is 12 residues long. The ends were cut back, 3 bases at V and 7 bases at J, with 10 bases in the middle. CDR3: CASSPLTGEQYF. The CDR3 DNA reads TGTGCCAGCTCACCGCTGACGGGGGAGCAGTACTTC.

The chain recombines TRBV19 with TRBJ1-2, with 8 bases aligning to TRBD1. Germline V gene data show CDR1 as LNHDA and CDR2 as SQIVND (reference sequence). The CDR3 contains 14 residues. The junction had 5 bases not matched to a gene; V was cut back by 4 bases and J by 4 bases. CDR3 nucleotides: TGTGCCAGTAGTAAGACGGACAGGGTCTATGGCTACACCTTC. This translates into CASSKTDRVYGYTF.

The rearrangement joins TRBV6-5 to TRBJ2-2, with 7 nucleotides matching TRBD1. CDR1 and CDR2 (germline): MNHEY, SVGAGI. V was clipped by 0 bases and J by 4 bases; unmatched bases: 2. This CDR3 has 15 amino acids. CDR3 bases: TGTGCCAGCAGTTACTCCACAGGGGTCACCGGGGAGCTGTTTTTT. Protein: CASSYSTGVTGELFF.

V usage is TRBV19 and J usage is TRBJ2-1, with TRBD2 identical over 8 bases. V shed 0 bases, J shed 2 bases, and the junction held 6 bases outside the gene matches. Germline CDR1 is LNHDA and CDR2 is SQIVND (reference sequence). This CDR3 has 17 amino acids. DNA of the CDR3: TGTGCCAGTAGTATAGATTTCGCCGGGGGGGCCTACAATGAGCAGTTCTTC. Its translation is CASSIDFAGGAYNEQFF.

CDR3 in amino acids: CASSIRLAGTNEQFF. For the CDR3, the DNA is TGTGCCAGCAGCATAAGACTAGCGGGGACGAATGAGCAGTTCTTC. The chain links TRBV7-3 to TRBJ2-1; 11 positions agree with TRBD2. This CDR3 is 15 amino acids long. J was trimmed by 7 bases and V by 5 bases; bases with no gene match: 7. Germline CDR1 reads SGHTA; CDR2 reads FQGTGA.

The gene calls are TRBV29-1 and TRBJ1-3, with D possibly matching TRBD1 (6 bases). Trimming took 4 bases from V and 0 from J, leaving 13 bases between them. CDR1 is SQVTM and CDR2 is ANQGSEA in the germline V gene. CDR3 length: 15 residues. In nucleotides, the CDR3 is TGCAGCGTTGTACGGACAGATGGCTCTGGAAACACCATATATTTT. Protein sequence: CSVVRTDGSGNTIYF.

This chain uses TRBV5-1 with TRBJ2-7, with TRBD1 matching over 7 bases. Germline V gene lookup returns CDR1 SGHRS and CDR2 YFSETQ. The ends lost 4 bases at V and 6 bases at J; junction bases unmatched: 4. CDR3 length: 12 residues. The CDR3 here is CASSTTGFEQYF. As DNA, the CDR3 is TGCGCCAGCAGCACGACAGGGTTCGAGCAGTACTTC.

This chain uses TRBV3-1 (or the pseudogene TRBV3-2) with TRBJ2-7, with D uncertain. Deletions cut 0 bases from V and 0 bases from J, with 15 bases between. The CDR3 has 17 residues. Germline CDR1 and CDR2: LGHDT and YNNKEL (reference sequence). The CDR3 DNA reads as TGTGCCAGCAGCCAAGATTTATCCCCGGGTTACTCCTACGAGCAGTACTTC. This translates into CASSQDLSPGYSYEQYF.

The genes are TRBV13 and TRBJ1-1; D is possibly TRBD1 (5 bases). The CDR3 totals 14 residues. V lost 5 bases to trimming and J lost 5 bases, with 15 bases between them. The germline gives CDR1 PRHDT, CDR2 FYEKMQ (reference sequence). CDR3 DNA: TGTGCCAGCAGCAATAGACAGCTCCTAACTGAAGCTTTCTTT. Amino acids: CASSNRQLLTEAFF.

The rearrangement joins TRBV5-1 to TRBJ2-1; TRBD1 aligns across 8 bases. Per the germline V gene, CDR1 is SGHRS and CDR2 is YFSETQ. J was trimmed by 7 bases and V by 6 bases; bases with no gene match: 9. This CDR3 has 14 residues. CDR3 nucleotides: TGCGCCAGCACCTTAGCCGGGACAGGTAATGAGCAGTTCTTC. Translating it yields CASTLAGTGNEQFF.

The rearrangement links TRBV10-3 to TRBJ2-1; TRBD2 aligns across 12 bases. With 0 bases clipped from V and 3 bases from J, the junction kept 12 bases outside the gene matches. Germline lookup yields CDR1 ENHRY and CDR2 SYGVKD. This CDR3 spans 20 amino acids. CDR3 nucleotide sequence: TGTGCCATCAGTGAGTCGAGCCCCGCTAGCGGGGGGGTCTTCTACAATGAGCAGTTCTTC. Translating gives CAISESSPASGGVFYNEQFF.

This chain links TRBV19 with TRBJ1-6; TRBD1 matches 7 bases. Trimming at V came to 6 bases and at J to 14 bases, leaving 13 bases not matched to a gene. This CDR3 contains 14 residues. CDR1 is LNHDA and CDR2 is SQIVND in the germline V gene (reference sequence). This CDR3 reads CASSMPGQVEALHF. In DNA, the CDR3 is TGTGCCAGTAGCATGCCCGGACAGGTGGAAGCCCTCCACTTT.

The chain recombines TRBV7-3 with TRBJ2-2; 8 positions agree with TRBD2. With 4 bases clipped from V and 6 bases from J, the junction kept 7 bases outside the gene matches. Germline V gene lookup returns CDR1 SGHTA and CDR2 FQGTGA. CDR3 length equals 15 residues. The CDR3 DNA reads TGTGCCAGCAGCTCGACTAGCGTTGATTCCGGGGAGCTGTTTTTT. Translated, it gives CASSSTSVDSGELFF.

The chain carries TRBV2 and TRBJ2-7; 7 bases map to TRBD2. The trim removed 5 bases at V and 6 bases at J, leaving 10 bases unmatched. Germline CDR1 SNHLY, CDR2 FYNNEI. The CDR3 extends over 14 amino acids. The CDR3 DNA reads TGTGCCAGCAGTTTCAGGGCGGGGAGGGCCGAGCAGTACTTC. Its translation: CASSFRAGRAEQYF.

This clone was detected once. V gene TRBV7-2 combines with J gene TRBJ2-1; a possible D gene is TRBD1 (5 bases). Germline CDR1 and CDR2: SGHTA and FQGNSA. Trimming took off 4 bases at V and 5 bases at J, with 15 bases between the two ends. This CDR3 has 15 residues. Written as DNA, the CDR3 is TGTGCCAGCAGCTCCGTAGGGGCCCGGAACAATGAGCAGTTCTTC. This codes for CASSSVGARNNEQFF.

The J gene is TRBJ1-1, the V gene TRBV12-5; D is perhaps TRBD1 (5 bases). Germline V gene lookup returns CDR1 LGHNT and CDR2 FRNRAP. Between the trimmed V and J ends, which lost 6 bases and 0 bases, there was a span of 17 bases. CDR3 length equals 16 residues. The CDR3 reads CASGPGLPFVNTEAFF. As DNA, the CDR3 is TGTGCTAGTGGGCCGGGACTTCCATTTGTGAACACTGAAGCTTTCTTT. Using reference TRBV12-5 and TRBJ1-1 for the parts outside the CDR3, the full variable domain is DARVTQTPRHKVTEMGQEVTMRCQPILGHNTVFWYRQTMMQGLELLAYFRNRAPLDDSGMPKDRFSAEMPDATLATLKIQPSEPRDSAVYFCASGPGLPFVNTEAFFGQGTRLTVV.

The rearrangement links TRBV7-8 to TRBJ1-3; 10 positions agree with TRBD1. V lost 1 base and J lost 0; bases outside the gene matches: 0. CDR1 SGHVS and CDR2 FQNEAQ come from the germline V gene. The CDR3 length is 16 residues. CDR3 bases: TGTGCCAGCAGCTTAGGACAGGGGGCCTCTGGAAACACCATATATTTT. Its translation is CASSLGQGASGNTIYF.

This clone was observed a single time. The chain has TRBV27 and TRBJ2-1; 11 bases line up with TRBD2. This CDR3 region has 15 residues. V shed 6 bases, J shed 6 bases, and the junction held 7 bases outside the gene matches. From germline, CDR1 is MNHEY and CDR2 SMNVEV (reference sequence). CDR3 nucleotide sequence: TGTGCCAGCAGCCCACTAGCGGGGGTGCTCAATGAGCAGTTCTTC. Translated: CASSPLAGVLNEQFF.

As DNA, the CDR3 is TGTGCCACCAGCAGATTTGGAACAGGGCGAAGGAACACTGAAGCTTTCTTT. Encoded protein: CATSRFGTGRRNTEAFF. V usage is TRBV15 and J usage is TRBJ1-1; TRBD1 might be the D (6 bases). V was cut by 2 bases and J by 1 base, with 17 bases left in between. CDR1 is LNHNV and CDR2 is YYDKDF in the germline V gene (reference sequence). The CDR3 has 17 amino acids. The entire variable domain, with the rest obtained from reference TRBV15 and TRBJ1-1, is as follows: DAMVIQNPRYQVTQFGKPVTLSCSQTLNHNVMYWYQQKSSQAPKLLFHYYDKDFNNEADTPDNFQSRRPNTSFCFLDIRSPGLGDTAMYLCATSRFGTGRRNTEAFFGQGTRLTVV.

The rearrangement joins TRBV7-2 to TRBJ2-5; 13 bases map to TRBD2. There are 15 residues in the CDR3. V shed 5 bases and J 4 bases; nucleotides not matched to a gene: 4. CDR1 is SGHTA, CDR2 FQGNSA, per germline. The CDR3 DNA is TGTGCCAGCAGCGTGGGACTAGCGGGGCGAGAGACCCAGTACTTC. Amino acids: CASSVGLAGRETQYF. Full variable domain (remainder filled in from reference TRBV7-2 and TRBJ2-5): GAGVSQSPSNKVTEKGKDVELRCDPISGHTALYWYRQSLGQGLEFLIYFQGNSAPDKSGLPSDRFSAERTGGSVSTLTIQRTQQEDSAVYLCASSVGLAGRETQYFGPGTRLLVL.

The chain combines TRBV29-1 with TRBJ2-3; 7 bases line up with TRBD2. The CDR3 extends over 13 amino acids. V lost 3 bases, J lost 2 bases, and 2 bases stayed unmatched. Germline CDR1 reads SQVTM; CDR2 reads ANQGSEA. CDR3 region: CSVEAGDTDTQYF. The CDR3, as DNA: TGCAGCGTTGAGGCGGGAGACACAGATACGCAGTATTTT.

The rearrangement joins TRBV24-1 to TRBJ2-1; 10 bases line up with TRBD2. Germline values: CDR1 KGHDR, CDR2 SFDVKD. The V and J ends lost 4 bases and 6 bases, in that order; junction bases with no gene match: 11. This CDR3 is 17 amino acids long. Written as DNA, the CDR3 is TGTGCCACCAGTGACCCTCTAGCGGGGGATAATACCAATGAGCAGTTCTTC. Amino acid sequence: CATSDPLAGDNTNEQFF.